The source of this T cell receptor (beta chain) is a study of blood T cell repertoires in COVID-19. The data were produced by immunoSEQ multiplex PCR, yet TCRdb's version contains in-frame clones alone and is incomplete. The sample consists of about 320,000 clones, 89% of them appearing once. V lost 8 bases and J lost 7; bases outside the gene matches: 7. The CDR3 is 13 amino acids. Germline values: CDR1 SGHVS, CDR2 FQNEAQ. This clone has a handful of counts. The chain carries TRBV7-8 and TRBJ2-1; 8 bases match TRBD2. The origin of this receptor is a woman aged 30 to 39 with COVID-19, enrolled during active disease. Material: peripheral blood. The CDR3 sequence is CASRFSGVNEQFF. Here the CDR3 DNA reads TGTGCCAGCCGGTTTAGCGGGGTTAATGAGCAGTTCTTC.